This T cell receptor (beta chain) was sequenced during a study of circulating and synovial CD4+ cells in juvenile arthritis. Study-wide results and limits: Circulating pathogenic-like and bulk T cells looked alike by Vbeta family usage. These repertoires were less diverse than bulk blood CD4 repertoires. Bulk blood CD4 samples held at least an order of magnitude more or fewer genomes than CPL. These blood cells shared more CDR3 sequences with synovium than bulk blood.

The V gene's germline CDR1 is WSHSY and CDR2 SAAADI. V was pared by 7 bases and J by 7 bases, with 14 bases between. There are 13 residues in the CDR3. In regard to this clone: Its specificity is unknown.

TCRdb's copy holds only in-frame clones and misses some; the assay was immunoSEQ multiplex PCR. The profile shows under 35,000 clones, around 93% of them singletons. The clonotype was recovered from a human donor with juvenile idiopathic arthritis. This chain connects TRBV10-2 to TRBJ2-1; D remains unclear. Sample: CD4+ T cells from blood. The CDR3: CASTHPSANEQFF. The CDR3 bases are TGCGCCAGCACCCATCCCTCAGCGAATGAGCAGTTCTTC.